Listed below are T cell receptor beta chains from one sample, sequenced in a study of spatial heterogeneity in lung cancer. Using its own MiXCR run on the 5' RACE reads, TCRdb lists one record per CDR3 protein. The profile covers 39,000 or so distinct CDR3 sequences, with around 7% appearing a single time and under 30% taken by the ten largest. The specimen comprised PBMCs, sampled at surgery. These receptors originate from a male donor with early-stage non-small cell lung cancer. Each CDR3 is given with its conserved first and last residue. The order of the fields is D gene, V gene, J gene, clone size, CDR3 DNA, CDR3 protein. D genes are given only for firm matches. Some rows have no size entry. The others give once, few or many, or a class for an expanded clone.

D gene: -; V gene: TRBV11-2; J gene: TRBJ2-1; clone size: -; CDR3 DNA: TGTGCCAGCAGCTTAAGTCCAGCAGGATCCAATGAGCAGTTCTTC; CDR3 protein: CASSLSPAGSNEQFF
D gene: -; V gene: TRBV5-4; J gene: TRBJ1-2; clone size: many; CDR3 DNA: TGTGCCAGCAGCTCGAATACAGGGAGCGGCTACACCTTC; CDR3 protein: CASSSNTGSGYTF
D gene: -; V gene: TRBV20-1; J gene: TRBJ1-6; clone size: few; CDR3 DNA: TGCAGTGCTAGAGATTCGGTACGGGACACTCTCCTCCACTTT; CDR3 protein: CSARDSVRDTLLHF
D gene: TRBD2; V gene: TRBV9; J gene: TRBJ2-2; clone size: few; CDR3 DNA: TGTGCCAGCAGCGCGCGGGAGGGCGAGAACACCGGGGAGCTGTTTTTT; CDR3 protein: CASSAREGENTGELFF
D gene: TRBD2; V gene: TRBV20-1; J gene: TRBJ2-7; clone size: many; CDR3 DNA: TGCAGTGCTAGACGGACTAGCGGGGGCGTCGAGCAGTACTTC; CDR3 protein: CSARRTSGGVEQYF
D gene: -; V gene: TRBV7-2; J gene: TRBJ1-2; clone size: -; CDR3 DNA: TGTGCCAGCAGCTTAGGGGACTATGGCTACACCTTC; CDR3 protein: CASSLGDYGYTF
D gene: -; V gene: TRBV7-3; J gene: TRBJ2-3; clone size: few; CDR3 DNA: TGTGCCAGCAGCTTGAATCCGCAGGGAACAGATACGCAGTATTTT; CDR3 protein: CASSLNPQGTDTQYF
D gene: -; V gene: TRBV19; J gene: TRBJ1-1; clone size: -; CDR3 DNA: TGTGCCAGCCAAGTCCCAGGGGTGAACACTGAAGCTTTCTTT; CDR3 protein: CASQVPGVNTEAFF
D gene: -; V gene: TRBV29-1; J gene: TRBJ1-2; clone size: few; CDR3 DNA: TGCAGCGTCAACGACTATGGCTACACCTTC; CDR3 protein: CSVNDYGYTF
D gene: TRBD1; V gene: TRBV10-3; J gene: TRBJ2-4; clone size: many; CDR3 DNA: TGTGCCATCAGTCCGGGACAGGGTGTGGGAGAAAAAAACATTCAGTACTTC; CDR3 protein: CAISPGQGVGEKNIQYF
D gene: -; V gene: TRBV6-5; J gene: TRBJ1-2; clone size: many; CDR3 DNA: TGTGCCAGCAGTTCGGGACAATATGGCTACACCTTC; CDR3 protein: CASSSGQYGYTF
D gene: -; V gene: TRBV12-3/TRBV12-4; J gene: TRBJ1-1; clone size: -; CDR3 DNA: TGTGCCAGCAGTCCAGAGCAGGGGACCCAAACTGAAGCTTTCTTT; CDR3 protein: CASSPEQGTQTEAFF
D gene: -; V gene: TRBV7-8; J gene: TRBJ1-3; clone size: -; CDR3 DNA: TGTGCCAGCAGCCCACTCAGGATTCTTCTCACTGGAAACACCATATATTTT; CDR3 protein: CASSPLRILLTGNTIYF
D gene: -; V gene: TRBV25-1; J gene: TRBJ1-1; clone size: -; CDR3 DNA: TGTGCCAGCAGTGAAGGGAACACTGAAGCTTTCTTT; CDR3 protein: CASSEGNTEAFF
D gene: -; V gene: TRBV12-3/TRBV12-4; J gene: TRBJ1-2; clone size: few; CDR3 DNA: TGTGCCAGCAGCACTGGACGGCCCGCTAACTATGGCTACACCTTC; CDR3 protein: CASSTGRPANYGYTF
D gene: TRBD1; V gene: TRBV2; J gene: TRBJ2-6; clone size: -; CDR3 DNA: TGTGCCAGCAGTCCGGGACAGGGAGGTGGGGCCAACGTCCTGACTTTC; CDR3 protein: CASSPGQGGGANVLTF
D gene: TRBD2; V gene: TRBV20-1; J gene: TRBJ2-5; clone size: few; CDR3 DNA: TGCAGTGCCAAGGGACTAGCGGGGAGAGAGACCCAGTACTTC; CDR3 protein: CSAKGLAGRETQYF
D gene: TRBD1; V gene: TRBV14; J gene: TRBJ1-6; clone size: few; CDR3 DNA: TGTGCCAGCAGCCAGGGACAGCGGGCGAATTCACCCCTCCACTTT; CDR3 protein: CASSQGQRANSPLHF
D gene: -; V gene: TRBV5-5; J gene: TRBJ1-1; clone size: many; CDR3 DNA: TGTGCCAGCAGCCTAACACCTGGGACTCCGAACACTGAAGCTTTCTTT; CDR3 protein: CASSLTPGTPNTEAFF
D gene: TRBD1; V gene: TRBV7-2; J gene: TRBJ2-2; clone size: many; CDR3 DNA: TGTGCCAGCTCTGACAGGGGTGGCGACACCGGGGAGCTGTTTTTT; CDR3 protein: CASSDRGGDTGELFF
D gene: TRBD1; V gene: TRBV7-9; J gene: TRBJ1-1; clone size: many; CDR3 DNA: TGTGCCACCAATGGGGGGGGACAGGCTGAAGCTTTCTTT; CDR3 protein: CATNGGGQAEAFF
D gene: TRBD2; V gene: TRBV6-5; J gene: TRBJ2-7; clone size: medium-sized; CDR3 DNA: TGTGCCAGCAGTTACTCGCCTAGCGGGGCCCTGTACTTC; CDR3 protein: CASSYSPSGALYF
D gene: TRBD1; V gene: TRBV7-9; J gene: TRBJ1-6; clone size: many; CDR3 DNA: TGTGCCAGCACCCCAGGGGGCTCCTATAATTCACCCCTCCACTTT; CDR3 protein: CASTPGGSYNSPLHF
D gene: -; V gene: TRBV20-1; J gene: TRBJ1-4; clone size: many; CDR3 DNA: TGCAGTGCTAGCAGCCAGAATGAAAAACTGTTTTTT; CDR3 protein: CSASSQNEKLFF
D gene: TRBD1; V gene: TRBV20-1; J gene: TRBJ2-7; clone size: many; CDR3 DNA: TGCAGTGCCCAAAACCGGGACAGGGGTACCTACGAGCAGTACTTC; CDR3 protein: CSAQNRDRGTYEQYF
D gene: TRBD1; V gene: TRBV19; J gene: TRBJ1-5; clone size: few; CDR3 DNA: TGTGCCAGTAGTAGGACAGGGGGCGGGGGCAATCAGCCCCAGCATTTT; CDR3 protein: CASSRTGGGGNQPQHF
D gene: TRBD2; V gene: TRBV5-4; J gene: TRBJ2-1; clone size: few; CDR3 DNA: TGTGCCAGGATTGCGAGCGGGGGGGCAAATGAGCAGTTCTTC; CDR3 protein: CARIASGGANEQFF
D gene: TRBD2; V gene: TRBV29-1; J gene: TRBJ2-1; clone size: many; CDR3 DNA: TGCAGCGTGACCGGGACTAGCGGGAGCCCCGGGTTCTTC; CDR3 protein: CSVTGTSGSPGFF
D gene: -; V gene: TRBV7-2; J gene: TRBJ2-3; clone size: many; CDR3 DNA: TGTGCCAGCAGCTCGTCGACCGTAGGGGCCGATACGCAGTATTTT; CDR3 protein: CASSSSTVGADTQYF
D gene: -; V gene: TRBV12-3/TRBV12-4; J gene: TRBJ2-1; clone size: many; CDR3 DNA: TGTGCCAGCAGTTTCGGCTGGGACGGGGATGAGCAGTTCTTC; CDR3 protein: CASSFGWDGDEQFF
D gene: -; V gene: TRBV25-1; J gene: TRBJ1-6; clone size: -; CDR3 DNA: TGTGCCAGTAGTTTCCGAGGGACGGATAATTCACCCCTCCACTTT; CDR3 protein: CASSFRGTDNSPLHF
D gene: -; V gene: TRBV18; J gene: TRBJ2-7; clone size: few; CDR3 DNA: TGTGCCAGCTCACCCGGACGGCACTCCTACGAGCAGTACTTC; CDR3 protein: CASSPGRHSYEQYF
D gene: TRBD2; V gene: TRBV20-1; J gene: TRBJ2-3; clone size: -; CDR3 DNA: TGCAGTGCTCCGACTAGCGGGGGGGCAGATACGCAGTATTTT; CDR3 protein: CSAPTSGGADTQYF
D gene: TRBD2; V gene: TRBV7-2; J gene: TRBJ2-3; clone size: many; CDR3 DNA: TGTGCCAGCAGCCCCGGACTAGCGGGAACTAGCACAGATACGCAGTATTTT; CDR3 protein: CASSPGLAGTSTDTQYF
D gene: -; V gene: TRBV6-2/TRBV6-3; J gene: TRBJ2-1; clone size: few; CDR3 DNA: TGTGCCAGCAGTTACGAGTACATCCCCTACAATGAGCAGTTCTTC; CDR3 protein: CASSYEYIPYNEQFF
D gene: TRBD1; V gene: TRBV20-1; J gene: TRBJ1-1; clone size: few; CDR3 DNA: TGCAGTGCCCCAGGGGACAGTCCCGCCACTGAAGCTTTCTTT; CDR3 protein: CSAPGDSPATEAFF
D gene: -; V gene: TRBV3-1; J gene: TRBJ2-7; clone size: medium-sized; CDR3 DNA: TGTGCCAGCAGCCAAGGTGTCGGATCCTACGAGCAGTACTTC; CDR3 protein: CASSQGVGSYEQYF
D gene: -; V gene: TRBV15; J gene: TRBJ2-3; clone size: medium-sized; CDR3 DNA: TGTGCCACCAGCAGAGGACTAAACCCCCGCACAGATACGCAGTATTTT; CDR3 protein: CATSRGLNPRTDTQYF
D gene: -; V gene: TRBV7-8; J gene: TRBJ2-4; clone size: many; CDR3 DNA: TGTGCCAGCAGCCCCCGATGGACGGGCGACATTCAGTACTTC; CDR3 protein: CASSPRWTGDIQYF
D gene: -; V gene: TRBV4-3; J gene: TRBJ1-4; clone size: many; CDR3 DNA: TGCGCCAGCAGCCAAACCCCCCGGGGGAGAAGTGAAAAACTGTTTTTT; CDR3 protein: CASSQTPRGRSEKLFF
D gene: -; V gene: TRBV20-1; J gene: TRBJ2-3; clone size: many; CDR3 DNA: TGCAGTGCTAGAGGTCCTAATACGCAGTATTTT; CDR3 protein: CSARGPNTQYF
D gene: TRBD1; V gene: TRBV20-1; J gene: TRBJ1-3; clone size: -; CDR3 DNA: TGCAGTGCTAGAGCCTCGACAGGGGGCTCTGGAAACACCATATATTTT; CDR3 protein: CSARASTGGSGNTIYF
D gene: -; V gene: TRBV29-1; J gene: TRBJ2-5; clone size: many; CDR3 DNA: TGCAGCGGCCCGACGGATGATGGGGCGGAGACCCAGTACTTC; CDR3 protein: CSGPTDDGAETQYF
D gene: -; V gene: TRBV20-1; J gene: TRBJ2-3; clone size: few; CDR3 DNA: TGCAGTGCTCGGCGAAGCACAGATACGCAGTATTTT; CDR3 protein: CSARRSTDTQYF
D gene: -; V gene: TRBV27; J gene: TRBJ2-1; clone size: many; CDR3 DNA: TGTGCCAGCAGTCTGTACCGGGACTCCTCCTACAATGAGCAGTTCTTC; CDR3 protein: CASSLYRDSSYNEQFF
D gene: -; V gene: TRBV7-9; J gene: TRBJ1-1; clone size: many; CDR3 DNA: TGTGCCAGCAGCTTCCGGTTTGAAGCTTTCTTT; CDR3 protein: CASSFRFEAFF
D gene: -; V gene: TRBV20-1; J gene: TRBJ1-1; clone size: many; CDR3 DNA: TGCAGTGCTGCAGGGTCTAACACTGAAGCTTTCTTT; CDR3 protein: CSAAGSNTEAFF
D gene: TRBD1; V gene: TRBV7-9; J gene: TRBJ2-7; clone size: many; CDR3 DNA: TGTGCCAGCAGCCCCGCCGGGACAGGGGACTACGAGCAGTACTTC; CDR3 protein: CASSPAGTGDYEQYF
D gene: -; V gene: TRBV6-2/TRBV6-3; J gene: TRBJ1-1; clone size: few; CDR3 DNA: TGTGCCAGCATAACACAGGGCGTAACGACAGAGGGAAGAAGGTCTGAAGCTTTCTTT; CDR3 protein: CASITQGVTTEGRRSEAFF
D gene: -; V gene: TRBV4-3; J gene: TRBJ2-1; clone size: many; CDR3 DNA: TGCGCCAGCAGCCAGCAAACAGGTTACAATGAGCAGTTCTTC; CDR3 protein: CASSQQTGYNEQFF
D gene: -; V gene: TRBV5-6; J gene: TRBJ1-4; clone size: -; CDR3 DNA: TGTGCCAGCAGCTTGTGGCAAGAGGGAACTAATGAAAAACTGTTTTTT; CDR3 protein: CASSLWQEGTNEKLFF
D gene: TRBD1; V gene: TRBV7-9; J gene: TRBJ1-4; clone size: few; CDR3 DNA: TGTGCCAGCAGCTCTTCGACAGGGGGCCGAACTAATGAAAAACTGTTTTTT; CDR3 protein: CASSSSTGGRTNEKLFF
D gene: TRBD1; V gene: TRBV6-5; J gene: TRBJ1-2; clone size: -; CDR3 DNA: TGTGCCAGCAGTTATCTACAGGGGGCAGAATATGGCTACACCTTC; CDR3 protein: CASSYLQGAEYGYTF
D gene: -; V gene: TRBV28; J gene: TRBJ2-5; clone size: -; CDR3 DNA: TGTGCCAGCAGTTTAGGTGCGGGGGCTCTACAAGAGACCCAGTACTTC; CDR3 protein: CASSLGAGALQETQYF
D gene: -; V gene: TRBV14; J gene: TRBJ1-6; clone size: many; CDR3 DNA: TGTGCCAGCAGCCAAGGCTTAGTGGCACCCCTCCACTTT; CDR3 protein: CASSQGLVAPLHF